The T cell receptor (beta chain) described here comes from a study of CD8+ T cells in alopecia areata. At the level of the study: Oral tofacitinib, 5 to 10 mg twice daily, was given in an open-label trial. Tofacitinib dosing lasted 6 to 18 months, which was then followed by 6 months off drug.

Following extraction, RNA underwent reverse transcription to cDNA, which served as the sequencing template. Repertoires were generated with immunoSEQ multiplex PCR, while TCRdb's copy carries only in-frame clones and drops some. The sample yields some 170,000 clones, 67% seen once. About this clone: Its antigen is not known.

This CDR3 spans 12 amino acids. The J segment lost 10 bases and the V segment lost 7 bases, leaving 1 base of the junction unmatched. The germline gives CDR1 MNHEY, CDR2 SMNVEV (reference sequence). Regarding the study as a whole: Between patients, shared TCR sequences were less clear than in mice. This was possibly due in part to HLA diversity in the patient population.

The genes are TRBV27 and TRBJ1-6; 10 bases line up with TRBD1. This specimen was CD8+ T cells sorted from blood, taken at week 0. This clonotype originated in a human donor with alopecia areata. CDR3 in amino acids: CASTTGGSPLHF. DNA of the CDR3: TGTGCCAGCACGACAGGGGGCTCACCCCTCCACTTT.